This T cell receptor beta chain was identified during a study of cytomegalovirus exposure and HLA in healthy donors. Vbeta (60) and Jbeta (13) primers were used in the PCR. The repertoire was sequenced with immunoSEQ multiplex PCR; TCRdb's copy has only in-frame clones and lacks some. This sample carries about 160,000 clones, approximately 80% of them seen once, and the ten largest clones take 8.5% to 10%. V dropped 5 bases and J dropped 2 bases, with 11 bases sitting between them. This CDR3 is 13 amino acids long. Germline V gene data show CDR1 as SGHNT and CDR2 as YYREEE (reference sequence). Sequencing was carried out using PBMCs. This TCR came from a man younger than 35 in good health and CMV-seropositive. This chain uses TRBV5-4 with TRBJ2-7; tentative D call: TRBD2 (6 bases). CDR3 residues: CASSPGDAYEQYF. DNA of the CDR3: TGTGCCAGCAGTCCGGGGGACGCCTACGAGCAGTACTTC.